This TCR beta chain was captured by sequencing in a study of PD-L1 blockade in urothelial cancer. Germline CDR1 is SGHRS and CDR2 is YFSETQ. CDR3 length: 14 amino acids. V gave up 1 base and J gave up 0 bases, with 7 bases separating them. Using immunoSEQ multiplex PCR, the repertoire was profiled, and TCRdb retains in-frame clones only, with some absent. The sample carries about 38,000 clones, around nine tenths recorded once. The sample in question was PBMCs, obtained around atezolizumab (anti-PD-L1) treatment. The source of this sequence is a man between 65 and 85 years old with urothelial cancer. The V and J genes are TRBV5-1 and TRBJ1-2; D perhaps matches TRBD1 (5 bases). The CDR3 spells CASSLQGTNYGYTF. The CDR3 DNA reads TGCGCCAGCAGCTTGCAGGGTACTAACTATGGCTACACCTTC. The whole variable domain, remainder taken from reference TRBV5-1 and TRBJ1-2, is KAGVTQTPRYLIKTRGQQVTLSCSPISGHRSVSWYQQTPGQGLQFLFEYFSETQRNKGNFPGRFSGRQFSNSRSEMNVSTLELGDSALYLCASSLQGTNYGYTFGSGTRLTVV.